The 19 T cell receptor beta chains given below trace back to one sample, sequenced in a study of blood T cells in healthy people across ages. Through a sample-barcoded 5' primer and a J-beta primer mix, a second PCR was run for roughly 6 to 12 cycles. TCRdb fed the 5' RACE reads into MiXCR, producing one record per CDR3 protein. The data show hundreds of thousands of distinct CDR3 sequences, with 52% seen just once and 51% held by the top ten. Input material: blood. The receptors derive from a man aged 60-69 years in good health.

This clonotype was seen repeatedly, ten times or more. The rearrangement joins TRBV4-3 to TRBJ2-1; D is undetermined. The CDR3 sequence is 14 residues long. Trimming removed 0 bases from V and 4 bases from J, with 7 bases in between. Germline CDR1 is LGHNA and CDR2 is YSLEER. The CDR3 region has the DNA TGCGCCAGCAGCCAAGATAGGCTGTACAATGAGCAGTTCTTC. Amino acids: CASSQDRLYNEQFF.

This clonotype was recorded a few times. CDR3 nucleotides: TGTGCCAGCACTCGGGGGGCCTCCTACAATGAGCAGTTCTTC. The encoded protein is CASTRGASYNEQFF. The chain uses TRBV6-5 and TRBJ2-1; D may be TRBD2 (7 bases). The CDR3 loop spans 14 amino acids. The V and J ends lost 7 bases and 0 bases respectively, with 10 bases between them. Germline assignment: CDR1 MNHEY and CDR2 SVGAGI.

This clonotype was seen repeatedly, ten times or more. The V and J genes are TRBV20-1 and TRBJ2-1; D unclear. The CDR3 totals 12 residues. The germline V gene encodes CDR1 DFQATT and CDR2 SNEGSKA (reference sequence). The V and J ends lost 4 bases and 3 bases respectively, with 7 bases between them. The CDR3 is CSAKGFYNEQFF. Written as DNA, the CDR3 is TGCAGTGCTAAGGGATTCTACAATGAGCAGTTCTTC.

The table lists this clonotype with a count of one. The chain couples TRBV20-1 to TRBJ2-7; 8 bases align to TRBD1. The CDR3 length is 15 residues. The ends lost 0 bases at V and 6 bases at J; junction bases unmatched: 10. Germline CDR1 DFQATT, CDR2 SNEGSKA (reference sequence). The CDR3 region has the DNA TGCAGTGCTAGAGACCCAGGACAGGGCGCCTGCGAGCAGTACTTC. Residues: CSARDPGQGACEQYF.

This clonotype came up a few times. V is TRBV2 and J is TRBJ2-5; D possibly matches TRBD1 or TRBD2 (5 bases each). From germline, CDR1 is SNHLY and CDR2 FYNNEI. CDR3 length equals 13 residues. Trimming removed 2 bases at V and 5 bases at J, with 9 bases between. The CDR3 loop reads CASSESWGETQYF. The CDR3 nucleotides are TGTGCCAGCAGTGAAAGTTGGGGGGAGACCCAGTACTTC.

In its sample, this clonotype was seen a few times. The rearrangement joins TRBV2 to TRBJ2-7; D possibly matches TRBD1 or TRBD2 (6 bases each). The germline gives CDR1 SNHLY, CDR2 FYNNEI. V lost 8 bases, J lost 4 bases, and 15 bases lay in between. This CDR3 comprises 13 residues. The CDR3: CASGGGSRYEQYF. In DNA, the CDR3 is TGTGCCAGCGGAGGGGGAAGTCGTTACGAGCAGTACTTC.

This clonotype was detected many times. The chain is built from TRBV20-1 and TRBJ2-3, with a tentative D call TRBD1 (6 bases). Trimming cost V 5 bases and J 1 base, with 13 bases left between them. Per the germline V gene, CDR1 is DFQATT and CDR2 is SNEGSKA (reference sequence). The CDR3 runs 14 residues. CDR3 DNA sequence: TGCAGTGCTCCCCACCAGGGGCGCACAGATACGCAGTATTTT. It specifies CSAPHQGRTDTQYF.

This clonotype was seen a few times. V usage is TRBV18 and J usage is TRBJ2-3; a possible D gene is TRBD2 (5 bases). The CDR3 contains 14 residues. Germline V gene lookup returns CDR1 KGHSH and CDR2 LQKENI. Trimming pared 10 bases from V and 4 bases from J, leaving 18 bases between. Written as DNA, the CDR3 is TGTGCCACCGGAACTTGGAGGTCGTCAGATACGCAGTATTTT. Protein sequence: CATGTWRSSDTQYF.

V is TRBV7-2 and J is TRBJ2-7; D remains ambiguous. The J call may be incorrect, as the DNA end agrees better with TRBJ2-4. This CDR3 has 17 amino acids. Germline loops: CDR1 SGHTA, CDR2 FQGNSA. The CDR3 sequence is CASSLESMTLAENIQYF. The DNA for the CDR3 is TGTGCCAGCAGCCTGGAATCAATGACTTTAGCTGAAAACATTCAGTACTTC.

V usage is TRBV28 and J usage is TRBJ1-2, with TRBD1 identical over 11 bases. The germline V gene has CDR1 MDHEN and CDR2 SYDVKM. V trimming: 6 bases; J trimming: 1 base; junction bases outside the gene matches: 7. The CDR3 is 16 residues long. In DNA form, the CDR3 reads TGTGCCAGCAGCCCAGGGGGGACAGGGGGTAACTATGGCTACACCTTC. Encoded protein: CASSPGGTGGNYGYTF.

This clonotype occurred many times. The CDR3, as DNA: TGTGCCAGCCGACCGACTAGCGGGGGGGCCTCCTACGAGCAGTACTTC. Encoded protein: CASRPTSGGASYEQYF. V and J are TRBV4-2 and TRBJ2-7; 14 nucleotides agree with TRBD2. Per germline, CDR1 LGHNA and CDR2 YNFKEQ. This CDR3 is built from 16 residues. Losses at the gene ends were 8 bases for V and 0 bases for J; bases not matched to a gene: 6.

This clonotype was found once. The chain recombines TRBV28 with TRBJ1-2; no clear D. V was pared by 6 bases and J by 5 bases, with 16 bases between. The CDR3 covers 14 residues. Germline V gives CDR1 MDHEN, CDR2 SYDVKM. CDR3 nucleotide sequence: TGTGCCAGCAGCCGAGAAACACCGAAATATGGCTACACCTTC. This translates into CASSRETPKYGYTF.

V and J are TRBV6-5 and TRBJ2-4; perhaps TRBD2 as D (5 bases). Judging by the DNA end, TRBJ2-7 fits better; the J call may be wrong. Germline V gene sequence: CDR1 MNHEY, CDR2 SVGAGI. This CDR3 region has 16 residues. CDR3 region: CASILVAGAGVYEQYF. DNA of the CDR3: TGTGCCAGCATCCTCGTGGCGGGTGCGGGCGTCTACGAGCAGTACTTC.

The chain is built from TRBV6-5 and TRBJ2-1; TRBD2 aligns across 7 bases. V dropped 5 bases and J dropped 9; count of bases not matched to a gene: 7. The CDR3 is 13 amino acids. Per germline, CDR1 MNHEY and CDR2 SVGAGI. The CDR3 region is CASSDGLVGEQFF. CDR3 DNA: TGTGCCAGCAGTGACGGACTAGTCGGTGAGCAGTTCTTC.

The CDR3 here is CASRRGSANYGYTF. As DNA, the CDR3 is TGTGCCAGCAGACGAGGATCTGCTAACTATGGCTACACCTTC. This chain connects TRBV3-1 to TRBJ1-2; D is unresolved. V gave up 6 bases and J gave up 0 bases, with 11 bases separating them. Germline V gives CDR1 LGHDT, CDR2 YNNKEL (reference sequence). The CDR3 has 14 amino acids.

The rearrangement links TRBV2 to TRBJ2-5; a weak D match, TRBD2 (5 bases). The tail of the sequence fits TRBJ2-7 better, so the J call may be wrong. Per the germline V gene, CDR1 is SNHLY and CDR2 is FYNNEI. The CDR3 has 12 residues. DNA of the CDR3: TGTGCCAGCAGTGGGACCGGAGGCGAGCAGTACTTC. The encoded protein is CASSGTGGEQYF.

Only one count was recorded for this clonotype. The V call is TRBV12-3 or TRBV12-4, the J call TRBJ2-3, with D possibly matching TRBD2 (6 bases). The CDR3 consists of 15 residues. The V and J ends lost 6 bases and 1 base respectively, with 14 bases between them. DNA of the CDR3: TGTGCCAGCAGATATACTAGCTCTGGCACAGATACGCAGTATTTT. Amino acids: CASRYTSSGTDTQYF.

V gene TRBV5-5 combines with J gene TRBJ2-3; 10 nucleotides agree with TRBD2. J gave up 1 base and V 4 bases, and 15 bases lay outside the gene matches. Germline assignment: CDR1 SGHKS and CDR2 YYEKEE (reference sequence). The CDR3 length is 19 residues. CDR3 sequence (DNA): TGTGCCAGCAGCCGGTGGGTAGCGGGGGGCTTAATCCGCACAGATACGCAGTATTTT. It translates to CASSRWVAGGLIRTDTQYF. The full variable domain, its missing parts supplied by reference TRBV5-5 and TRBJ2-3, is DAGVTQSPTHLIKTRGQQVTLRCSPISGHKSVSWYQQVLGQGPQFIFQYYEKEERGRGNFPDRFSARQFPNYSSELNVNALLLGDSALYLCASSRWVAGGLIRTDTQYFGPGTRLTVL.

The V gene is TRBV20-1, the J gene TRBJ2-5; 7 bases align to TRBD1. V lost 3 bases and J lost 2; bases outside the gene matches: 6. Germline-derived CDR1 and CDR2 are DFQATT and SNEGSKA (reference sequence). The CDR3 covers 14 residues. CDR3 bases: TGCAGTGCTAGCACAGGGGTCCCACAAGAGACCCAGTACTTC. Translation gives CSASTGVPQETQYF.